This entry features one T cell receptor (beta chain) sequence. Its antigen is undetermined. Cells sorted as Tregs were CD4+, CD25+ and CD127-/low. The study, taken as a whole, reports: The larger-cohort validation was restricted to a single TCR beta V-J rearrangement rather than whole repertoires. Tumor memory CD4+ T cell TCR gene usage clustered with blood and lymph node memory CD4+ cells and lymph node naive CD4+ cells.

Constant-region reverse primers amplified full-length variable regions, followed by semi-nested Nested Universal Primer A PCR. TCRdb reprocessed the 5' RACE reads with MiXCR, giving one entry per CDR3 protein. The repertoire holds 52,000 or so distinct CDR3 sequences, with under 25% as singletons. CDR1 and CDR2 from the germline V gene are SGHRS and YFSETQ. Trimming shortened V by 0 bases and J by 4 bases, and 17 bases separated the two germline ends. This CDR3 spans 16 amino acids. The specimen sequenced was tumor-infiltrating Tregs sorted from the breast tumor. The sequence was obtained from a female donor with breast cancer. The rearrangement uses TRBV5-1 and TRBJ2-7; D possibly corresponds to TRBD2 (6 bases). CDR3 sequence reads: CASSLVAGPDPYEQYF. The CDR3 DNA sequence: TGCGCCAGCAGCTTGGTCGCGGGACCGGACCCATACGAGCAGTACTTC.